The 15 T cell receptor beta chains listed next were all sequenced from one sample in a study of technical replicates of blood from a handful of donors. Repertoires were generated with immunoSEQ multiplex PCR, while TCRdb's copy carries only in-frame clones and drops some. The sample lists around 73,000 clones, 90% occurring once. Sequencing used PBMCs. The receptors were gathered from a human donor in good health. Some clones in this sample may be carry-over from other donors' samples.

CDR3 amino acids: CASSEALRGQTYF. Written as DNA, the CDR3 is TGTGCCAGCAGTGAAGCGCTTCGTGGACAGACTTACTTC. V is TRBV6-1 and J is TRBJ2-7, with D possibly TRBD1 on 6 matching bases. The CDR3 length is 13 residues. The ends were cut back, 0 bases at V and 13 bases at J, with 16 bases in the middle. The V gene's germline CDR1 is MNHNS and CDR2 SASEGT.

The CDR3 DNA follows: TGTGCCTGCCTCTTCCGACCTAGCGGGCTACGGACAGGGGGGGTTGGGTCCTATAATTCACCCCTCCACTTT. Protein: CACLFRPSGLRTGGVGSYNSPLHF. This sequence joins TRBV30 and TRBJ1-6; TRBD1 matches at 10 bases. The trim removed 6 bases at V and 1 base at J, leaving 30 bases unmatched. Per the germline V gene, CDR1 is GTSNPN and CDR2 is SVGIG (reference sequence). This CDR3 is built from 24 residues. Full variable domain (rest looked up from reference TRBV30 and TRBJ1-6): SQTIHQWPATLVQPVGSPLSLECTVEGTSNPNLYWYRQAAGRGLQLLFYSVGIGQISSEVPQNLSASRPQDRQFILSSKKLLLSDSGFYLCACLFRPSGLRTGGVGSYNSPLHFGNGTRLTVT.

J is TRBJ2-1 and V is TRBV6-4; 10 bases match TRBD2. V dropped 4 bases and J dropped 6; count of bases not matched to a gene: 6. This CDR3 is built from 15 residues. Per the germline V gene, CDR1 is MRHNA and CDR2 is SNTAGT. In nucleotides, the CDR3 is TGTGCCAGCAGTGCAGCGGGAGGGCCCGTCAATGAGCAGTTCTTC. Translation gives CASSAAGGPVNEQFF.

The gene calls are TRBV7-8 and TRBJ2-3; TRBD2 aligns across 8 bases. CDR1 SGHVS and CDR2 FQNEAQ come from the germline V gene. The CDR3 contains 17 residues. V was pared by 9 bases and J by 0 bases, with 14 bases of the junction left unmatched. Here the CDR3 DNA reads TGTGCCAGTAAAAAGGCGGGAGGAACGACTAGCACAGATACGCAGTATTTT. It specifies CASKKAGGTTSTDTQYF.

In nucleotides, the CDR3 is TGTGCCAGCAGCATGTGGACTAGCGGGATCGAGCAGTACTTC. It is translated as CASSMWTSGIEQYF. This chain uses TRBV7-8 with TRBJ2-7; TRBD2 matches 12 bases. CDR3 size: 14 residues. V was clipped by 5 bases and J by 6 bases; unmatched bases: 5. Per the germline V gene, CDR1 is SGHVS and CDR2 is FQNEAQ.

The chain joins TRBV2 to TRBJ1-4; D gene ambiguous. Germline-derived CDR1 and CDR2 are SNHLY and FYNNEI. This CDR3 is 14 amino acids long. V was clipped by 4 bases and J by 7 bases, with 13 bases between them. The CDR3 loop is CASSAGRASEKLFF. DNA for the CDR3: TGTGCCAGCAGTGCGGGGAGGGCCAGTGAAAAACTGTTTTTT.

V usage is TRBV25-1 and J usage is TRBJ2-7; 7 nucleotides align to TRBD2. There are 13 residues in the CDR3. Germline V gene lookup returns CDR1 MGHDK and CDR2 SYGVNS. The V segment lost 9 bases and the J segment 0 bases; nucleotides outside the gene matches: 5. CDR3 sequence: CASQRGDSYEQYF. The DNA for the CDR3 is TGTGCCAGTCAACGGGGGGACTCCTACGAGCAGTACTTC.

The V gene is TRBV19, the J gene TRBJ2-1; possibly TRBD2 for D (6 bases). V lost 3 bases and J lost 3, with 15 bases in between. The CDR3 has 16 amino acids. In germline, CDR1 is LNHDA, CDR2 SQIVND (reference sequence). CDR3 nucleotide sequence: TGTGCCAGTAGTATTTCCTCGGGACTTAGCTACAATGAGCAGTTCTTC. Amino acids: CASSISSGLSYNEQFF. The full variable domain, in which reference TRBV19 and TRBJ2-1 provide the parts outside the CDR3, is DGGITQSPKYLFRKEGQNVTLSCEQNLNHDAMYWYRQDPGQGLRLIYYSQIVNDFQKGDIAEGYSVSREKKESFPLTVTSAQKNPTAFYLCASSISSGLSYNEQFFGPGTRLTVL.

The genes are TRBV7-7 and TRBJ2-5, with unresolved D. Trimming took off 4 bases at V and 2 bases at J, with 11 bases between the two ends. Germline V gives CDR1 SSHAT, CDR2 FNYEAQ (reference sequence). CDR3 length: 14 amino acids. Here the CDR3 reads CASSWNRGQETQYF. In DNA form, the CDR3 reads TGTGCCAGCAGCTGGAACCGAGGTCAAGAGACCCAGTACTTC.

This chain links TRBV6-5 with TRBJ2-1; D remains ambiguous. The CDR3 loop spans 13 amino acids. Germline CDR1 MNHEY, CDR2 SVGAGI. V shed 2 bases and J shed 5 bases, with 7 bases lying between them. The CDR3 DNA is TGTGCCAGCAGTTACGGCCCAGACAATGAGCAGTTCTTC. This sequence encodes CASSYGPDNEQFF.

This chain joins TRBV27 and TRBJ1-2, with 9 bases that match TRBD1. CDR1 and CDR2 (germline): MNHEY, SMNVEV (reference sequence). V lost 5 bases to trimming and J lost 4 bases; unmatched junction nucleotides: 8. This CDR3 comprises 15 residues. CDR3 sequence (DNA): TGTGCCAGCAGTCCTGACAGGGGGAAGGGCTATGGCTACACCTTC. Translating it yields CASSPDRGKGYGYTF.

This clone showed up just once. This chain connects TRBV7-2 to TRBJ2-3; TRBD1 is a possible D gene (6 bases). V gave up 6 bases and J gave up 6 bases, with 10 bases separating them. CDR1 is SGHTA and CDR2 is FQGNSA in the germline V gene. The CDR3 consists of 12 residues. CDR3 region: CASSRQEDTQYF. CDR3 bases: TGTGCCAGCAGTCGACAGGAGGATACGCAGTATTTT.

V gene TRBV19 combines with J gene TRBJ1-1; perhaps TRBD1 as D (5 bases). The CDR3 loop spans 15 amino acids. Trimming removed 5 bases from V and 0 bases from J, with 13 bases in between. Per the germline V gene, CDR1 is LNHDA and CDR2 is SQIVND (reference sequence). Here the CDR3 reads CASSFHGAMNTEAFF. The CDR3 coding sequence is TGTGCCAGTAGTTTCCATGGGGCGATGAACACTGAAGCTTTCTTT. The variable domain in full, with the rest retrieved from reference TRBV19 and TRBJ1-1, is DGGITQSPKYLFRKEGQNVTLSCEQNLNHDAMYWYRQDPGQGLRLIYYSQIVNDFQKGDIAEGYSVSREKKESFPLTVTSAQKNPTAFYLCASSFHGAMNTEAFFGQGTRLTVV.

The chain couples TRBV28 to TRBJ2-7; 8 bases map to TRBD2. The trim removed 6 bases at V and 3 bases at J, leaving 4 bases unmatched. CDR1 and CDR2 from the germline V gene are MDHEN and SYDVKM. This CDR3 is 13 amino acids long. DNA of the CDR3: TGTGCCAGCAGGCCTCTAGCGGGCTACGAGCAGTACTTC. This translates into CASRPLAGYEQYF.

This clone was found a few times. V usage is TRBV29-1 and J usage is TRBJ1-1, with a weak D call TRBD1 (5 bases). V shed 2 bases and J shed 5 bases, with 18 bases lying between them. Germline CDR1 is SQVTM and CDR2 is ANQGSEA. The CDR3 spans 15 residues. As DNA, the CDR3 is TGCAGCGTTGAAAAACATCGGACGGAGGGGACTGAAGCTTTCTTT. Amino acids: CSVEKHRTEGTEAFF.